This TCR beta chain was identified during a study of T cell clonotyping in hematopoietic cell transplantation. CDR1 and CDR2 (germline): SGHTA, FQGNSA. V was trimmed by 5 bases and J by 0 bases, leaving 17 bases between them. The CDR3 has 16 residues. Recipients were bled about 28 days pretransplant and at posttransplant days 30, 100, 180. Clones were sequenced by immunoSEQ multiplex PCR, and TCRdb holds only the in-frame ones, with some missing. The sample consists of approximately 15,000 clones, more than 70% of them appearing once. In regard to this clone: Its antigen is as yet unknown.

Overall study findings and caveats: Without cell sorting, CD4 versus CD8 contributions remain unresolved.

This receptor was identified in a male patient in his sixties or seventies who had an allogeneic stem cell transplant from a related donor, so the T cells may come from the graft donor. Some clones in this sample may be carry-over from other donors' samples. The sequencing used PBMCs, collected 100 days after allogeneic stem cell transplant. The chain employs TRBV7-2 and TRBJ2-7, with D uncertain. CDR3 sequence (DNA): TGTGCCAGCAGCCCTTTCGCACAGTCCTCCTCCTACGAGCAGTACTTC. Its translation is CASSPFAQSSSYEQYF.